This TCR beta chain appears in the sequencing data of a study of blood T cell repertoires in COVID-19. Study context: In each case, the material was cDNA or gDNA derived from T cells, B-cell-depleted T cells, or PBMCs.

The germline gives CDR1 GTSNPN, CDR2 SVGIG (reference sequence). Trimming cost V 0 bases and J 0 bases; bases outside gene matches: 7. This CDR3 is 16 amino acids long. Assay used: immunoSEQ multiplex PCR; TCRdb lists only in-frame clones, some missing. This sample has some 200,000 clones, with around 90% found just once. This clone was recorded a few times. Sequencing input: PBMCs or T cells enriched from blood (not recorded which). This TCR was sampled from a young woman who had recovered from COVID-19. The chain is built from TRBV30 and TRBJ2-7, with 8 bases fitting TRBD2. CDR3 region: CAWSVRISGISYEQYF. As DNA, the CDR3 is TGTGCCTGGAGTGTACGTATTAGCGGGATCTCCTACGAGCAGTACTTC.